This T cell receptor beta chain was sequenced in a study of blood T cell repertoires in COVID-19. Whole-study context: Researchers got acute and convalescent COVID-19 samples from the United States, Italy and Spain. T cells, B-cell-depleted T cells, or PBMCs provided the cDNA or gDNA that served as material.

There are a few counts of this clone. Trimming removed 3 bases from V and 8 bases from J, with 17 bases in between. The CDR3 sequence is 15 residues long. Germline V gives CDR1 SGHAT, CDR2 FQNNGV. Per the original data handling: Amplification of reference gene primers was used by the study to estimate nucleated cell counts. The assay was immunoSEQ multiplex PCR, and TCRdb's table has in-frame clones only and misses some. The DNA was the basis for D and trimming; V, J and clone size are from that table. The sample yields about 290,000 clones, over 80% seen once. This TCR derives from a woman aged 45 to 65 with active or convalescent COVID-19. This chain connects TRBV11-2 to TRBJ1-3, with D tentatively TRBD1 (5 bases). The sample taken for sequencing was peripheral blood. CDR3 amino acids: CASSFGGLLVDTIYF. For the CDR3, the DNA is TGTGCCAGCAGCTTTGGGGGACTCTTGGTGGACACCATATATTTT.